These T cell receptor beta chains were read from a single sample in a study of shared clonotypes between healthy human individuals. Measured with immunoSEQ multiplex PCR; TCRdb has only the in-frame clones, and not every one. The sample includes 780,000 or so clones, around 77% of them seen just once. The specimen sequenced was memory CD4+ T cells sorted from blood. These receptors all stem from a woman in her 30s in good health. CDR3s include the opening cysteine and the closing phenylalanine or tryptophan. Each record gives: J gene, CDR3 length, V gene, CDR3 protein.

J: TRBJ1-3
length: 17
V: TRBV27
CDR3: CASSNDVPGGSGNTIYF

J: TRBJ1-4
length: 14
V: TRBV5-1
CDR3: CASSLGAPYEKLFF

J: TRBJ1-2
length: 14
V: TRBV2
CDR3: CASSDRGSNYGYTF

J: TRBJ1-4
length: 15
V: TRBV5-8
CDR3: CASSLGAGPGEKLFF

J: TRBJ2-5
length: 17
V: TRBV10-1
CDR3: CASSESWSSGNQETQYF

J: TRBJ1-3
length: 15
V: TRBV7-6
CDR3: CASSLDHRMGNTIYF

J: TRBJ2-7
length: 16
V: TRBV18
CDR3: CASSPRETSGNYEQYF

J: TRBJ1-4
length: 17
V: TRBV28
CDR3: CASSRAGVQGTNEKLFF

J: TRBJ2-7
length: 15
V: TRBV18
CDR3: CASSPGQGTIYEQYF

J: TRBJ2-7
length: 14
V: TRBV2
CDR3: CASRGDREIDEQYF

J: TRBJ1-2
length: 15
V: TRBV2
CDR3: CASRSGQGANNGYTF

J: TRBJ1-2
length: 12
V: TRBV28
CDR3: CASKTGSMGYTF

J: TRBJ1-3
length: 14
V: TRBV5-1
CDR3: CASSLAGSGNTIYF

J: TRBJ2-1
length: 15
V: TRBV28
CDR3: CASIGDKEGYNEQFF

J: TRBJ2-7
length: 15
V: TRBV5-1
CDR3: CASSEGLPGSYEQYF

J: TRBJ1-2
length: 15
V: TRBV5-1
CDR3: CASSLEGTGGISYTF

J: TRBJ2-7
length: 17
V: TRBV6-1
CDR3: CASSEGQGQARYYEQYF

J: TRBJ2-1
length: 15
V: TRBV28
CDR3: CASSMTSGSYNEQFF

J: TRBJ2-7
length: 15
V: TRBV2
CDR3: CASTTDRFDPYEQYF

J: TRBJ2-1
length: 17
V: TRBV18
CDR3: CASSSSLLTAGYGEQFF

J: TRBJ2-3
length: 15
V: TRBV28
CDR3: CASRYSGRLTDTQYF

J: TRBJ2-3
length: 16
V: TRBV6-5
CDR3: CASSYSILLSTDTQYF

J: TRBJ1-2
length: 15
V: TRBV18
CDR3: CASSPRDVGEGGYTF

J: TRBJ1-1
length: 13
V: TRBV2
CDR3: CASSGDLGTEAFF

J: TRBJ2-5
length: 20
V: TRBV7-8
CDR3: CASSLAPRTSGRARMETQYF

J: TRBJ2-5
length: 13
V: TRBV10-2
CDR3: CASSDEGLETQYF

J: TRBJ1-5
length: 16
V: TRBV11-2
CDR3: CASSSQPGLGNQPQHF

J: TRBJ1-5
length: 14
V: TRBV6-1
CDR3: CASSDGQWGVPQHF

J: TRBJ2-2
length: 17
V: TRBV5-1
CDR3: CASSLGLAIPGTGELFF

J: TRBJ1-1
length: 14
V: TRBV11-2
CDR3: CASSSFLGGTEAFF

J: TRBJ2-5
length: 14
V: TRBV6-5
CDR3: CASSPAGVTETQYF

J: TRBJ1-1
length: 16
V: TRBV10-3
CDR3: CAIKAGTGDWGTEAFF

J: TRBJ1-1
length: 13
V: TRBV6-5
CDR3: CASSYNVNTEAFF

J: TRBJ2-4
length: 17
V: TRBV4-1
CDR3: CASSPPEAGGAKNIQYF

J: TRBJ2-3
length: 18
V: TRBV19
CDR3: CASSRGLAGGPSTDTQYF

J: TRBJ2-1
length: 13
V: TRBV11-2
CDR3: CASSLRRANEQFF

J: TRBJ2-7
length: 15
V: TRBV6-1
CDR3: CASRLYDRSSYEQYF

J: TRBJ1-4
length: 14
V: TRBV15
CDR3: CATSRDRGGEKLFF

J: TRBJ2-3
length: 15
V: TRBV6-4
CDR3: CASSRSGASTDTQYF

J: TRBJ1-1
length: 13
V: TRBV10-1
CDR3: CARKQGCDTEAFF

J: TRBJ1-5
length: 17
V: TRBV7-8
CDR3: CASSPRGGLRSNQPQHF

J: TRBJ1-5
length: 18
V: TRBV11-2
CDR3: CASSPGTGKLIGNQPQHF

J: TRBJ2-1
length: 14
V: TRBV6-1
CDR3: CASSLDRGYNEQFF

J: TRBJ2-3
length: 14
V: TRBV7-6
CDR3: CASSRREGRDTQYF

J: TRBJ1-2
length: 9
V: TRBV21-1
CDR3: CASKGRYTF

J: TRBJ1-3
length: 14
V: TRBV5-1
CDR3: CASSAGTSGNTIYF

J: TRBJ2-2
length: 14
V: TRBV6-1
CDR3: CASSSLSNTGELFF

J: TRBJ1-1
length: 14
V: TRBV5-1
CDR3: CASTVGRTNTEAFF

J: TRBJ2-5
length: 14
V: TRBV28
CDR3: CASSPGQAQETQYF